These T cell receptor beta chains were read from a single sample in a study of T cells in Graves' hyperthyroidism and ophthalmopathy. MiXCR, run by TCRdb on the multiplex PCR reads, gives a single entry per CDR3 protein. The profile shows about 280,000 distinct CDR3 sequences, 25% to 30% of them singletons. The sequencing input was blood. The receptors shown here come from a man aged 35-49 years with Graves' hyperthyroidism that later progressed to Graves' ophthalmopathy. The CDR3 runs from the conserved cysteine through the conserved F or W. A D gene is named only where the DNA matches it firmly.

>TRBV20-1|TRBD2
CSARARLAGSYEQYF
>TRBV18|-
CASSPPPEDTEAFF
>TRBV19|TRBD1
CASSPDTGTGGTETQYF
>TRBV19|TRBD1
CASIATGTGISQPQHF
>TRBV10-3|TRBD2
CAISAGLARRGNYEQYF
>TRBV4-1|-
CASSQDHGTRSYEQYF
>TRBV12-3/TRBV12-4|-
CAIRQESWAEAFF
>TRBV20-1|TRBD2
CSASHGGGRAYEQYF
>TRBV12-5|-
CASGSSRDTTEAFF
>TRBV7-8|-
CASSPTRESPSFF
>TRBV10-3|-
CASSRQGKQETQYF
>TRBV12-3/TRBV12-4|-
CASTLGTNYGYTF